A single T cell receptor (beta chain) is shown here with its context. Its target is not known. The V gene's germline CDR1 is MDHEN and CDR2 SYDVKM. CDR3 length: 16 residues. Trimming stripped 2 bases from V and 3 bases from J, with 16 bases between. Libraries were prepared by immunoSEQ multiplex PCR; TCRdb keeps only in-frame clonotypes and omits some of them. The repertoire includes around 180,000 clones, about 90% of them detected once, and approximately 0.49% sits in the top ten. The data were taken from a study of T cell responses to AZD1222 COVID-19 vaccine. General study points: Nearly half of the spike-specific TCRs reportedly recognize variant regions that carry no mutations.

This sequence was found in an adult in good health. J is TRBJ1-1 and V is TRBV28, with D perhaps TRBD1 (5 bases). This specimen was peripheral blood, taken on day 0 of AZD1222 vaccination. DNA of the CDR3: TGTGCCAGCAGTTTAGGTTTCGGGGGTCGGGACACTGAAGCTTTCTTT. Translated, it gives CASSLGFGGRDTEAFF.